The 16 T cell receptor beta chains in this list originate from one sample, sequenced in a study of T-cell reconstitution after alpha-beta-depleted transplantation in children. During its preparation, the TCRbeta library received unique molecular identifiers. In TCRdb, the PCR reads were re-called with MiXCR into one record per CDR3 protein. Among about 540,000 distinct CDR3 sequences listed, around 19% were seen once. The sample here was PBMCs from the stem cell graft donor, taken from the stem cell graft. The receptors derive from a human donor who donated a stem cell graft to a child with acute lymphoblastic leukemia.

This clonotype was picked up a small number of times. CDR3: CASSLVVGVEQFF. The CDR3 coding sequence is TGTGCCAGCAGCTTAGTTGTGGGAGTGGAGCAGTTCTTC. The chain combines TRBV11-2 with TRBJ2-1; maybe TRBD2 (5 bases). Trimming took off 1 base at V and 10 bases at J, with 11 bases between the two ends. This CDR3 is 13 amino acids long. Per the germline V gene, CDR1 is SGHAT and CDR2 is FQNNGV.

The chain joins TRBV5-1 to TRBJ2-6; TRBD2 is a possible D gene (7 bases). CDR1 and CDR2 (germline): SGHRS, YFSETQ. The ends were cut back, 0 bases at V and 0 bases at J, with 13 bases in the middle. This CDR3 comprises 18 residues. As DNA, the CDR3 is TGCGCCAGCAGCTTGGAGGGGGGGATCCTCTCTGGGGCCAACGTCCTGACTTTC. Its translation: CASSLEGGILSGANVLTF.

The V gene is TRBV29-1, the J gene TRBJ2-2; the D gene could be TRBD1 or TRBD2 (6 bases each). Deletions cut 6 bases from V and 4 bases from J, with 15 bases between. Germline V gene sequence: CDR1 SQVTM, CDR2 ANQGSEA. CDR3 length: 14 amino acids. The CDR3 coding sequence is TGCAGCGTCCTTGGGGGGCTGGGCACCGGGGAGCTGTTTTTT. Protein sequence: CSVLGGLGTGELFF.

This clonotype came up a few times. This rearrangement joins TRBV15 to TRBJ2-4; TRBD2 aligns across 7 bases. Germline V gives CDR1 LNHNV, CDR2 YYDKDF (reference sequence). This CDR3 spans 14 amino acids. V was clipped by 5 bases and J by 0 bases; unmatched bases: 1. CDR3: CATSERGAKNIQYF. The CDR3 DNA sequence: TGTGCCACCAGCGAGCGGGGAGCCAAAAACATTCAGTACTTC.

The chain has TRBV5-1 and TRBJ2-7; 12 nucleotides match TRBD2. CDR3 size: 18 residues. The V and J ends lost 1 base and 0 bases, in that order; junction bases with no gene match: 8. Germline V gives CDR1 SGHRS, CDR2 YFSETQ. The CDR3 DNA sequence: TGCGCCAGCAGCTTGCTGACTAGCGGGAGCCCCTTCTCCTACGAGCAGTACTTC. Translated: CASSLLTSGSPFSYEQYF.

The CDR3 loop reads CSGSEQFF. DNA for the CDR3: TGCAGTGGGTCTGAGCAGTTCTTC. The rearrangement joins TRBV20-1 to TRBJ2-1; D is unresolved. The CDR3 has 8 amino acids. Germline values: CDR1 DFQATT, CDR2 SNEGSKA (reference sequence). V was trimmed by 7 bases and J by 9 bases, leaving 4 bases between them.

The CDR3 DNA reads TGTGCCAGCTCACCACAAGCAGGGGGAAGTCAGCCCCAGCATTTT. Protein: CASSPQAGGSQPQHF. This chain joins TRBV18 and TRBJ1-5; the match to TRBD1 covers 7 bases. CDR3 length equals 15 residues. Germline V gene lookup returns CDR1 KGHSH and CDR2 LQKENI. With 1 base clipped from V and 6 bases from J, the junction kept 6 bases outside the gene matches.

On this clonotype: One junction end does not reproduce the germline sequence, and a read error may be involved. The chain joins TRBV5-1 to TRBJ2-1; D uncertain. The CDR3 has 12 amino acids. CDR1 SGHRS and CDR2 YFSETQ come from the germline V gene. The chain's CDR3 is CASTLTYNEQFF. DNA of the CDR3: TGCGCCAGCACCTTGACCTACAATGAGCAGTTCTTC.

V and J are TRBV29-1 and TRBJ2-3; 7 nucleotides align to TRBD1. This CDR3 region has 12 residues. Losses at the gene ends were 5 bases for V and 4 bases for J; bases not matched to a gene: 3. Germline loops: CDR1 SQVTM, CDR2 ANQGSEA. DNA for the CDR3: TGCAGCGTTTCAGGGACAGCAGATACGCAGTATTTT. Residues: CSVSGTADTQYF.

This clonotype was observed a few times. V gene TRBV5-1 combines with J gene TRBJ2-7; D remains ambiguous. Trimming cost V 5 bases and J 7 bases, with 13 bases left between them. Germline V CDR1 and CDR2: SGHRS, YFSETQ. The CDR3 has 12 amino acids. CDR3: CASSPDLREQYF. DNA for the CDR3: TGCGCCAGCAGTCCCGATCTACGAGAGCAGTACTTC.

For the CDR3, the DNA is TGCGCCAGCAGCTTGGCCCGGCAAAAGGGGAGGAACACTGAAGCTTTCTTT. This codes for CASSLARQKGRNTEAFF. This rearrangement joins TRBV5-1 to TRBJ1-1; a possible D gene is TRBD1 (5 bases). V was pared by 0 bases and J by 1 base, with 16 bases between. CDR3 size: 17 residues. Germline loops: CDR1 SGHRS, CDR2 YFSETQ.

This clonotype occurred many times. This chain links TRBV25-1 with TRBJ2-4; D possibly corresponds to TRBD2 (7 bases). The V end lost 4 bases, the J end lost 0 bases, and 10 bases lay between the germline ends. The CDR3 covers 15 residues. The germline V gene has CDR1 MGHDK and CDR2 SYGVNS. CDR3 bases: TGTGCCAGCAGTGGGGGGGGGCCAGCCAAAAACATTCAGTACTTC. Its protein is CASSGGGPAKNIQYF.

This chain connects TRBV5-5 to TRBJ2-5; no firm D call. CDR1 SGHKS and CDR2 YYEKEE come from the germline V gene (reference sequence). Trimming stripped 1 base from V and 5 bases from J, with 9 bases between. The CDR3 runs to 13 residues. In nucleotides, the CDR3 is TGTGCCAGCAGCTTGTTCTTCGGGGAGACCCAGTACTTC. Its translation is CASSLFFGETQYF. The full variable domain, in which reference TRBV5-5 and TRBJ2-5 provide the parts outside the CDR3, is DAGVTQSPTHLIKTRGQQVTLRCSPISGHKSVSWYQQVLGQGPQFIFQYYEKEERGRGNFPDRFSARQFPNYSSELNVNALLLGDSALYLCASSLFFGETQYFGPGTRLLVL.

This clonotype was picked up a small number of times. The chain has TRBV20-1 and TRBJ2-1; 12 bases align to TRBD2. V was pared by 2 bases and J by 13 bases, with 9 bases of the junction left unmatched. Germline V gene data show CDR1 as DFQATT and CDR2 as SNEGSKA (reference sequence). The CDR3 covers 14 residues. The CDR3 coding sequence is TGCAGTGCTAGACAGGGGACTAGCGGGTCACAACAGTTCTTC. Its protein product is CSARQGTSGSQQFF.

The V call is TRBV30, the J call TRBJ1-1; no definite D call. Germline CDR1 GTSNPN, CDR2 SVGIG (reference sequence). V was trimmed by 4 bases and J by 0 bases, leaving 12 bases between them. This CDR3 region has 14 residues. The CDR3 DNA is TGTGCCTGGACCATAGACGGAATGAACACTGAAGCTTTCTTT. Protein product: CAWTIDGMNTEAFF.

V gene TRBV3-1 combines with J gene TRBJ2-4, with 10 nucleotides matching TRBD2. Germline CDR1 LGHDT, CDR2 YNNKEL (reference sequence). This CDR3 has 18 amino acids. V trimming: 5 bases; J trimming: 0 bases; junction bases outside the gene matches: 10. The CDR3 spells CASSKGTSASLAKNIQYF. CDR3 in DNA: TGTGCCAGCAGCAAGGGGACTAGCGCGTCTCTAGCCAAAAACATTCAGTACTTC.